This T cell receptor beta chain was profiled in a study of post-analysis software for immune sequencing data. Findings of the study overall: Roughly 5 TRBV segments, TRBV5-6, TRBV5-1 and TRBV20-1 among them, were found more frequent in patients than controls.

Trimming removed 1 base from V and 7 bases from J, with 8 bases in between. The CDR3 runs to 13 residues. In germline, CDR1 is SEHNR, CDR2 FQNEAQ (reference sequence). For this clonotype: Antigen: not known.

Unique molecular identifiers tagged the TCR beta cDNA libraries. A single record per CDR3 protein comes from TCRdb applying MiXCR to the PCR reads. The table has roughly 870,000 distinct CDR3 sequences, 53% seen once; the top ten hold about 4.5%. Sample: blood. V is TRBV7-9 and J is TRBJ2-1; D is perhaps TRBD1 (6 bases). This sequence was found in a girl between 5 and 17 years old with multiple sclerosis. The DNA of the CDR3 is TGTGCCAGCAGCTTAGAGCAGGGGAATGAGCAGTTCTTC. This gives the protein CASSLEQGNEQFF.